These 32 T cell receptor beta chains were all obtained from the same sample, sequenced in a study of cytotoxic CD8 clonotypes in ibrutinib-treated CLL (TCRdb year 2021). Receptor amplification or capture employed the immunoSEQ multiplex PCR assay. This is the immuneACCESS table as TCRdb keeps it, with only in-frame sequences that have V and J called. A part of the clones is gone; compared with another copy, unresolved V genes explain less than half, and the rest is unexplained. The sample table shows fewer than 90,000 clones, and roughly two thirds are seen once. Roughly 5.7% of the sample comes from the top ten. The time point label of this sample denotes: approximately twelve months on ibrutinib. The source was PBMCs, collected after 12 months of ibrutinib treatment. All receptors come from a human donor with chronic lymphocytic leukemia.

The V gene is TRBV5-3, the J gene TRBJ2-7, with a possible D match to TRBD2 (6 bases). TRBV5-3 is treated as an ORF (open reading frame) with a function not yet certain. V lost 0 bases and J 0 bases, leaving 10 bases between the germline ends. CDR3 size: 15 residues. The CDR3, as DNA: TGTGCCAGAAGCTTGGATCTGCGGGACTCCTACGAGCAGTACTTC. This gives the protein CARSLDLRDSYEQYF.

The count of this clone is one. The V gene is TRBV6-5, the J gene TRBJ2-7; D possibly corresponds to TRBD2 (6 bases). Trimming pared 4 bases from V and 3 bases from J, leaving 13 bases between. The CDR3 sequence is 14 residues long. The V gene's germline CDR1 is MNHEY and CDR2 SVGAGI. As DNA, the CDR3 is TGTGCCAGCAGTTCGCCGACTAGTAACTACGAGCAGTACTTC. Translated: CASSSPTSNYEQYF.

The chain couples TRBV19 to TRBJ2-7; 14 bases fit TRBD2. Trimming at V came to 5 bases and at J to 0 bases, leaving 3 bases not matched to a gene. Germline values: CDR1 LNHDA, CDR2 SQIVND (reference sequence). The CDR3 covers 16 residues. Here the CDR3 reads CASSPGTSGGSYEQYF. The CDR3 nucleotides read TGTGCCAGTAGTCCCGGGACTAGCGGGGGCTCCTACGAGCAGTACTTC.

CDR3 bases: TGTGCCAGTAGCAGACTCCGGGACAGGGGGCTGGCTAATGAAAAACTGTTTTTT. This translates into CASSRLRDRGLANEKLFF. The chain combines TRBV19 with TRBJ1-4, with 12 bases fitting TRBD1. The germline V gene has CDR1 LNHDA and CDR2 SQIVND (reference sequence). The length of the CDR3 is 18 residues. V was clipped by 6 bases and J by 3 bases; unmatched bases: 11.

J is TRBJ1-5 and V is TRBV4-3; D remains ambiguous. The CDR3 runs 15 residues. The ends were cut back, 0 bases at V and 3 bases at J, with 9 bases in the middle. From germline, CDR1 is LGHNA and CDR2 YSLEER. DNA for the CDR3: TGCGCCAGCAGCCAAGACCGGGCCTACAATCAGCCCCAGCATTTT. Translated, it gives CASSQDRAYNQPQHF.

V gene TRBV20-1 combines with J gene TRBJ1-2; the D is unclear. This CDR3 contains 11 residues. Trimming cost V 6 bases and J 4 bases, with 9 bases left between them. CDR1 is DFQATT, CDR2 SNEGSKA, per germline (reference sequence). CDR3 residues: CSARHTYGYTF. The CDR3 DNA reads TGCAGTGCCAGGCACACCTATGGCTACACCTTC.

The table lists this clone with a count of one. CDR3 protein: CASSIGQANTEAFF. CDR3 sequence (DNA): TGTGCCAGCAGTATTGGACAGGCCAACACTGAAGCTTTCTTT. The chain links TRBV6-1 to TRBJ1-1, with TRBD1 matching 7 bases. The CDR3 spans 14 residues. V shed 5 bases, J shed 2 bases, and the junction held 5 bases outside the gene matches. Germline values: CDR1 MNHNS, CDR2 SASEGT.

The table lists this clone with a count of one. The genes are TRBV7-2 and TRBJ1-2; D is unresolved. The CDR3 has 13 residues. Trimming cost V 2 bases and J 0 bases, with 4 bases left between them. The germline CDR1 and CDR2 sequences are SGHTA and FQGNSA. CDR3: CASSLMANYGYTF. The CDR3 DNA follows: TGTGCCAGCAGCTTAATGGCTAACTATGGCTACACCTTC.

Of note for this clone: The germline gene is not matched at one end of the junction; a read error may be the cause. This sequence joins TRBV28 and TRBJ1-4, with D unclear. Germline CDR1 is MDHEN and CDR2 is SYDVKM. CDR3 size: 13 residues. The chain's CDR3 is CASRLGMGEKLFF. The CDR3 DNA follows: TGTGCCAGCCGTTTGGGGATGGGTGAAAAACTGTTTTTT.

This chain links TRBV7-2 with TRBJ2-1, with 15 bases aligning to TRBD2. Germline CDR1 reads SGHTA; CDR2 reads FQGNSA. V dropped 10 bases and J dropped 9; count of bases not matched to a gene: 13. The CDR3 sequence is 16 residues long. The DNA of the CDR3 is TGTGCCACCGCGGCAGGGGGACTAGCGGGGGGCGGTGAGCAGTTCTTC. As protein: CATAAGGLAGGGEQFF.

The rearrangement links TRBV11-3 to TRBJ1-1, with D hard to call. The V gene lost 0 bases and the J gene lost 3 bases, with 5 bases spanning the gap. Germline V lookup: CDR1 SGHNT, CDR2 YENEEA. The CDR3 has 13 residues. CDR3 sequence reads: CASSLDFDTEAFF. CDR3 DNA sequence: TGTGCCAGCAGCTTAGATTTTGACACTGAAGCTTTCTTT.

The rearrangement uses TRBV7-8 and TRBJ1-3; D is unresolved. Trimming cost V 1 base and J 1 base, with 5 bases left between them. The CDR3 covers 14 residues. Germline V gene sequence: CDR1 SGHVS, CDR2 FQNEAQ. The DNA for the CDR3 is TGTGCCAGCAGCTTAGGATCGTCTGGAAACACCATATATTTT. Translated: CASSLGSSGNTIYF.

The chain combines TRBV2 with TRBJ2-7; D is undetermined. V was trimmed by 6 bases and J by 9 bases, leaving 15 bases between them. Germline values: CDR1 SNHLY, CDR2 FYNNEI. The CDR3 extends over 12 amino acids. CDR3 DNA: TGTGCCAGCAGCGAACCCAGGCGGACGCAGTACTTC. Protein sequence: CASSEPRRTQYF. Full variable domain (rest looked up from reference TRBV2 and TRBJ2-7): EPEVTQTPSHQVTQMGQEVILRCVPISNHLYFYWYRQILGQKVEFLVSFYNNEISEKSEIFDDQFSVERPDGSNFTLKIRSTKLEDSAMYFCASSEPRRTQYFGPGTRLTVT.

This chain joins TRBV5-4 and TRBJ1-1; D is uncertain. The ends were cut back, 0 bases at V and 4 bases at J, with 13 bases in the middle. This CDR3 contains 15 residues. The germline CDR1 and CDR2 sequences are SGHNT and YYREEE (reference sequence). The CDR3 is CASSLELGRSTEAFF. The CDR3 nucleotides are TGTGCCAGCAGCTTGGAGCTCGGCAGAAGCACTGAAGCTTTCTTT.

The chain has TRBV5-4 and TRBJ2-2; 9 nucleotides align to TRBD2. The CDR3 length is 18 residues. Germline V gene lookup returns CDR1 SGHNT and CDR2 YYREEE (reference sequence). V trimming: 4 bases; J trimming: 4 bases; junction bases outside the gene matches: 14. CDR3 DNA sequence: TGTGCCAGCAGCCCAGGGGGAAGACTAGCGGCAGCCACCGGGGAGCTGTTTTTT. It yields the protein CASSPGGRLAAATGELFF. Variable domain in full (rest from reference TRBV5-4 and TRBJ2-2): ETGVTQSPTHLIKTRGQQVTLRCSSQSGHNTVSWYQQALGQGPQFIFQYYREEENGRGNFPPRFSGLQFPNYSSELNVNALELDDSALYLCASSPGGRLAAATGELFFGEGSRLTVL.

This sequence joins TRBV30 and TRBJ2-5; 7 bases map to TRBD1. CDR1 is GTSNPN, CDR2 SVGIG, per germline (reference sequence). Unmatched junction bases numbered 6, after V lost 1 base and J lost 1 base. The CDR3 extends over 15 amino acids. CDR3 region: CAWSGDRASQETQYF. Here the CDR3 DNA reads TGTGCCTGGAGTGGGGACAGAGCCAGCCAAGAGACCCAGTACTTC.

CDR3 residues: CASSPILRGGRETQYF. Written as DNA, the CDR3 is TGTGCCAGCAGCCCCATATTGCGGGGGGGCCGGGAGACCCAGTACTTC. The chain links TRBV7-2 to TRBJ2-5; 9 nucleotides match TRBD2. V lost 5 bases, J lost 5 bases, and 12 bases stayed unmatched. Germline values: CDR1 SGHTA, CDR2 FQGNSA. CDR3 size: 16 residues. The variable domain in full, completed from reference TRBV7-2 and TRBJ2-5, reads GAGVSQSPSNKVTEKGKDVELRCDPISGHTALYWYRQSLGQGLEFLIYFQGNSAPDKSGLPSDRFSAERTGGSVSTLTIQRTQQEDSAVYLCASSPILRGGRETQYFGPGTRLLVL.

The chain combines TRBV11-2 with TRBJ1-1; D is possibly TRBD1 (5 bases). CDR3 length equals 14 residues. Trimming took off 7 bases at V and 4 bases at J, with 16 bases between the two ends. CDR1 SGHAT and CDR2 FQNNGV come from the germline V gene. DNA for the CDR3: TGTGCCAGCAAGTTGACGGGGGGAGGCACTGAAGCTTTCTTT. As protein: CASKLTGGGTEAFF.

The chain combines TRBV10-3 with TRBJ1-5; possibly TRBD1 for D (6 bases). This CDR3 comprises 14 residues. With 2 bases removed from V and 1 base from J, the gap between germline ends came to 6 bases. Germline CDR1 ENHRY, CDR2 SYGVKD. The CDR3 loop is CAISEGQSNQPQHF. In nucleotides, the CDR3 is TGTGCCATCAGTGAGGGACAGAGCAATCAGCCCCAGCATTTT.

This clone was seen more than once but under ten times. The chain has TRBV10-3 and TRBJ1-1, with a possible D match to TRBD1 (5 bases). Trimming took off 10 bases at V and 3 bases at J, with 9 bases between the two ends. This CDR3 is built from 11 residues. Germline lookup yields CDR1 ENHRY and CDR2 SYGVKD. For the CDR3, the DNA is TGTGCCAGCGTAGGGGACACTGAAGCTTTCTTT. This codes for CASVGDTEAFF.

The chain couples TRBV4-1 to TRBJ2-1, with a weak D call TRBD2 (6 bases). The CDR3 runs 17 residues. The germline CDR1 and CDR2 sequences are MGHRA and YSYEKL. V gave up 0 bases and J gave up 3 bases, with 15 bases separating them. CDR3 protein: CASSQDHTPTSYNEQFF. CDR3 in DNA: TGCGCCAGCAGCCAAGACCATACCCCGACTAGCTACAATGAGCAGTTCTTC.

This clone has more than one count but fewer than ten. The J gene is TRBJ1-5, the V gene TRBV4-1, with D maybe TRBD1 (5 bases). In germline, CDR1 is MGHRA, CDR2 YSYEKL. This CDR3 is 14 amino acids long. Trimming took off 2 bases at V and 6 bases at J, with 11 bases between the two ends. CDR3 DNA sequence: TGCGCCAGCAGCCAACAAGGGGCGCGTCAGCCCCAGCATTTT. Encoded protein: CASSQQGARQPQHF.

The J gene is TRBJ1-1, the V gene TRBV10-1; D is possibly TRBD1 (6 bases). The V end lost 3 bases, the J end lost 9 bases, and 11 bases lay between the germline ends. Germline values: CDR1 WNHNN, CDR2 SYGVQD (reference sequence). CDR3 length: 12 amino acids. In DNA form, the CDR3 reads TGCGCCAGCAGTGAAGGGGGGGAGCAAGCTTTCTTT. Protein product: CASSEGGEQAFF.

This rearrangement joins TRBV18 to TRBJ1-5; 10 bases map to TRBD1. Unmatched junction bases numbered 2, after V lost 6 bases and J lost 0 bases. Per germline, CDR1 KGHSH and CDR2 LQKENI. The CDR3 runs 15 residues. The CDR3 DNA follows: TGTGCCAGCTCTCGGGACAGGGGTAGCAATCAGCCCCAGCATTTT. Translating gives CASSRDRGSNQPQHF.

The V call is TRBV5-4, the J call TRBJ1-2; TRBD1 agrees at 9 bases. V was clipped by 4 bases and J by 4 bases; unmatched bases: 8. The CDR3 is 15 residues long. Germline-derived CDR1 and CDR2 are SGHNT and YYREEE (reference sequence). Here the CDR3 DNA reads TGTGCCAGCAGCCTCCGGGACAGGGTTGGCTATGGCTACACCTTC. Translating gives CASSLRDRVGYGYTF.

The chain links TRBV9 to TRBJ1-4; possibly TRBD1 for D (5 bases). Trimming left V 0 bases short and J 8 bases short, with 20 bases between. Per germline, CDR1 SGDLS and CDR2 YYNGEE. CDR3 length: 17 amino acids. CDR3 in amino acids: CASSVGGRTTPVEKLFF. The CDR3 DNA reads TGTGCCAGCAGCGTAGGTGGCAGGACAACGCCGGTAGAAAAACTGTTTTTT.

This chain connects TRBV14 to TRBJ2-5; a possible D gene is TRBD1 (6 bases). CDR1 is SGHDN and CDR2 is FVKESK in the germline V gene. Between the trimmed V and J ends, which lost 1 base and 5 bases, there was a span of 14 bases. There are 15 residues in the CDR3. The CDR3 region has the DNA TGTGCCAGCAGCCAAGGGACTCCAGGGGTGGAGACCCAGTACTTC. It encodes CASSQGTPGVETQYF.

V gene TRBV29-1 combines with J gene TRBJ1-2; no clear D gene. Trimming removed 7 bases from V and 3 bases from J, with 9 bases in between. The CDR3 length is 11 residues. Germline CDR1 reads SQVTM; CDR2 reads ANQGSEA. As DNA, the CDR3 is TGCAGCGCCCAGATAGACTATGGCTACACCTTC. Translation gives CSAQIDYGYTF.

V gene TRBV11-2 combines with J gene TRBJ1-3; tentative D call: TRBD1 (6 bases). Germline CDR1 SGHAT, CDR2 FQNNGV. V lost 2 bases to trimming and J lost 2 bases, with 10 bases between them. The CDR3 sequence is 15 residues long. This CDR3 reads CASSLSGDPGNTIYF. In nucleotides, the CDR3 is TGTGCCAGCAGCTTATCAGGGGATCCTGGAAACACCATATATTTT.

Written as DNA, the CDR3 is TGTGCCAGCAGTGAACTCTGGCAGGGGGCGCCTCCGGCCGGGTATGGCTACACCTTC. Its translation is CASSELWQGAPPAGYGYTF. The chain links TRBV6-1 to TRBJ1-2, with 8 bases lining up with TRBD1. Germline assignment: CDR1 MNHNS and CDR2 SASEGT. Unmatched junction bases numbered 19, after V lost 2 bases and J lost 5 bases. This CDR3 has 19 amino acids.

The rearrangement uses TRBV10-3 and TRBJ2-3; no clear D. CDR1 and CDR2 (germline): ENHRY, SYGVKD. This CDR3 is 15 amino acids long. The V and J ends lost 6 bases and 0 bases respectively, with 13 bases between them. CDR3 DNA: TGTGCCATCAGCCCTAGGGTCACTAGCACAGATACGCAGTATTTT. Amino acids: CAISPRVTSTDTQYF.

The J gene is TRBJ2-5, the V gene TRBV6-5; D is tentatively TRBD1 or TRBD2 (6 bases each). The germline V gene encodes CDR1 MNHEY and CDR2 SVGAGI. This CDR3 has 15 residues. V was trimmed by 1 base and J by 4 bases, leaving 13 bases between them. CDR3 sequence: CASSYLPGGPETQYF. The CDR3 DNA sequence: TGTGCCAGCAGTTACTTGCCCGGGGGCCCAGAGACCCAGTACTTC.